This is a list of T cell receptor beta chains from one sample in a study of response to subunit inactivated influenza vaccine. TCRdb independently ran MiXCR on the RT-PCR reads; one entry per CDR3 protein. The top ten hold roughly 9.6% of the sample, which has about 620,000 distinct CDR3 sequences, about 11% seen once. Another study also made use of these data, one on T cells expressing NK-cell markers.

The material was PBMCs from blood, obtained on the day of vaccination. The receptors come from a man aged 50-60 years who received an inactivated influenza vaccine. The CDR3 runs from the conserved cysteine through the conserved F or W. Fields, in order: clone size, V gene, J gene, D gene, CDR3 DNA, CDR3 protein. D genes are given only for firm matches. Some rows have no size entry. The others give once, few or many, or a class for an expanded clone.

few	TRBV28	TRBJ2-1	-	TGTGCCAGCAGTATCCGACAGTCATACAATGAGCAGTTCTTC	CASSIRQSYNEQFF
many	TRBV5-1	TRBJ1-2	-	TGCGCCAGCAAACAGGAAGGGCAGGGAGGCTACACCTTC	CASKQEGQGGYTF
-	TRBV15	TRBJ2-1	-	TGTGCCACCAGCAGCCGTAAGGGGAGCTCCTACAATGAGCAGTTCTTC	CATSSRKGSSYNEQFF
-	TRBV10-3	TRBJ2-3	-	TGTGCCATCAGTGAATTGGTGGGTAGCAAAACAGATACGCAGTATTTT	CAISELVGSKTDTQYF
-	TRBV11-2	TRBJ2-7	TRBD1	TGTGCCAGCAGCTTAGCTGGGACAGGGACCACTTACGAGCAGTACTTC	CASSLAGTGTTYEQYF
-	TRBV12-3/TRBV12-4	TRBJ2-5	-	TGTGCCAGCAGTTTCCCTCACCCCAAAGAGACCCAGTACTTC	CASSFPHPKETQYF
many	TRBV19	TRBJ2-4	TRBD1	TGTGCCAGTACCCTGAAGGGGTCAGGGGGAAACATTCAGTACTTC	CASTLKGSGGNIQYF
-	TRBV4-3	TRBJ2-7	-	TGCGCCAGCAGCCAGTACCTAAGAGGGGAGCAGTACTTC	CASSQYLRGEQYF
few	TRBV4-3	TRBJ1-1	-	TGCGCCAGCAGCCAAGAATGGCCGAACACTGAAGCTTTCTTT	CASSQEWPNTEAFF
few	TRBV29-1	TRBJ2-1	-	TGCAGCGTTGAAGATTGGGTTGAGCAGTTCTTC	CSVEDWVEQFF
-	TRBV29-1	TRBJ1-2	-	TGCAGCGTTGAAAGGGCTTTTGGCTACACCTTC	CSVERAFGYTF